The TCR beta chain described here comes from a study of cytomegalovirus exposure and HLA in healthy donors. About the study: Early on, a data release was issued that held roughly 84 million unique TCRs from HLA-typed donors.

Regarding this clone: The antigen is undetermined.

Regarding the study as a whole: Among the most significant clusters, several appeared linked to common viral pathogens in a later analysis.

Deletions cut 4 bases from V and 1 base from J, with 19 bases between. Germline CDR1 reads LNHNV; CDR2 reads YYDKDF (reference sequence). This CDR3 comprises 17 residues. With 60 Vbeta and 13 Jbeta primers, the PCR was carried out. TCRdb's copy holds only in-frame clones and misses some; the assay was immunoSEQ multiplex PCR. The sample holds roughly 150,000 clones; approximately 83% are singletons and the top ten take approximately 1.3%. The sample consisted of PBMCs. This chain joins TRBV15 and TRBJ2-5; the D gene is possibly TRBD1 (5 bases). This TCR was recovered from a boy aged 2 to 10 in good health and CMV-seronegative. The CDR3 sequence is CATSTREYRQTQETQYF. CDR3 nucleotides: TGTGCCACCAGCACCCGTGAATACCGACAGACCCAAGAGACCCAGTACTTC.